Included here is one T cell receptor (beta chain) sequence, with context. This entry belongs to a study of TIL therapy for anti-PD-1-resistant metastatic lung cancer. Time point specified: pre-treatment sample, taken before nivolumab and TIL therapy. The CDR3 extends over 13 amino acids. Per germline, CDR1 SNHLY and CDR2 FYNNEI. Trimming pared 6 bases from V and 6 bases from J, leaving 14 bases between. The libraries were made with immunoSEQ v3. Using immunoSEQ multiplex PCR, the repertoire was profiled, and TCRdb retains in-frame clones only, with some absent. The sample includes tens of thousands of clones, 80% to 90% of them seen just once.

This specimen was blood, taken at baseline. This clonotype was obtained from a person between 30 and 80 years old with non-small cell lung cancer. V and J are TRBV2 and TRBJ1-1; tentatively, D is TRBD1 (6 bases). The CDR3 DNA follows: TGTGCCAGCAGCGATGGGTCAGGGGCTGAAGCTTTCTTT. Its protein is CASSDGSGAEAFF. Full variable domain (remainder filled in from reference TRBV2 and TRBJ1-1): EPEVTQTPSHQVTQMGQEVILRCVPISNHLYFYWYRQILGQKVEFLVSFYNNEISEKSEIFDDQFSVERPDGSNFTLKIRSTKLEDSAMYFCASSDGSGAEAFFGQGTRLTVV.